The entry below describes one T cell receptor (beta chain). The entry originates in a study of shared clonotypes between healthy human individuals. All donors qualified as healthy HIV-negative adults and had experienced no recent acute infections or vaccinations. J was trimmed by 4 bases and V by 4 bases; bases with no gene match: 14. The CDR3 runs 17 residues. The V gene's germline CDR1 is SGHTS and CDR2 YDEGEE. At the deep level, the assay was run. Once extracted for a subset, genomic DNA was divided evenly among several immunoSEQ plates. Libraries were prepared by immunoSEQ multiplex PCR; TCRdb keeps only in-frame clonotypes and omits some of them. The sample has about 1 million clones; 65% to 80% are singletons.

The sequencing sample was made of memory CD4+ T cells sorted from blood. As for subset: CD45RA-negative fraction. The TCR originated in a young man in good health. The chain uses TRBV5-8 and TRBJ2-3, with 8 bases identical to TRBD1. The CDR3 protein is CASSRQGRTSRADTQYF. The CDR3 coding sequence is TGTGCCAGCAGCCGACAGGGGAGGACGAGCCGCGCAGATACGCAGTATTTT.